Shown below are 12 T cell receptor beta chains from a single sample sequenced in a study of blood T cell repertoires in COVID-19 (dated by TCRdb to the early 2020s). The method was the immunoSEQ multiplex PCR assay. In its TCRdb copy, this immuneACCESS table keeps in-frame sequences only and misses some clones. Where compared with another copy, unresolved V genes explain less than half of these, and the others have no known cause. The sample includes about 250,000 clones, with around 85% observed a single time. The ten most abundant clones make up about 9% of the sample. Specimen: peripheral blood. These receptors all stem from a man of 80 years or more with acute or convalescent COVID-19.

This rearrangement joins TRBV7-2 to TRBJ1-1; a possible D gene is TRBD1 (5 bases). V was trimmed by 1 base and J by 6 bases, leaving 9 bases between them. Germline CDR1 SGHTA, CDR2 FQGNSA. The CDR3 is 13 residues long. The CDR3 loop reads CASSLVQGAEAFF. DNA for the CDR3: TGTGCCAGCAGCTTAGTCCAGGGCGCTGAAGCTTTCTTT.

In DNA, the CDR3 is TGTGCCAGCAGCCGGGACAGGGACAATCAGCCCCAGCATTTT. This sequence encodes CASSRDRDNQPQHF. The V call is TRBV5-4, the J call TRBJ1-5; TRBD1 agrees at 9 bases. Germline V lookup: CDR1 SGHNT, CDR2 YYREEE (reference sequence). V gave up 4 bases and J gave up 3 bases; unmatched junction bases: 2. CDR3 length: 14 residues.

The J gene is TRBJ2-3, the V gene TRBV18, with D unresolved. The CDR3 has 14 residues. Germline V gene lookup returns CDR1 KGHSH and CDR2 LQKENI. Trimming took off 3 bases at V and 0 bases at J, with 7 bases between the two ends. The CDR3 region has the DNA TGTGCCAGCTCACCCCGACATAGCACAGATACGCAGTATTTT. It codes for CASSPRHSTDTQYF.

The chain has TRBV5-5 and TRBJ1-4; 10 positions match TRBD1. This CDR3 contains 15 residues. Germline CDR1 reads SGHKS; CDR2 reads YYEKEE (reference sequence). Trimming at V came to 0 bases and at J to 6 bases, leaving 2 bases not matched to a gene. CDR3 DNA sequence: TGTGCCAGCAGCTTGGTGACAGGGGGCGATGAAAAACTGTTTTTT. It yields the protein CASSLVTGGDEKLFF.

This clone was seen a handful of times. The V gene is TRBV5-1, the J gene TRBJ2-7; D not resolved. V lost 2 bases and J 1 base, leaving 7 bases between the germline ends. This CDR3 has 13 residues. Germline-derived CDR1 and CDR2 are SGHRS and YFSETQ. CDR3: CASSLMSSYEQYF. The CDR3 DNA is TGCGCCAGCAGCTTAATGTCATCCTACGAGCAGTACTTC.

A few counts support this clone. V and J are TRBV5-1 and TRBJ1-6; no clear D gene. The CDR3 consists of 13 residues. V gave up 0 bases and J gave up 9 bases, with 7 bases separating them. Per germline, CDR1 SGHRS and CDR2 YFSETQ. The DNA for the CDR3 is TGCGCCAGCAGCTTGGACTCTGGTTCACCCCTCCACTTT. Translation: CASSLDSGSPLHF.

V usage is TRBV15 and J usage is TRBJ2-3, with D tentatively TRBD1 (6 bases). The CDR3 contains 13 residues. With 9 bases removed from V and 0 bases from J, the gap between germline ends came to 10 bases. Germline-derived CDR1 and CDR2 are LNHNV and YYDKDF (reference sequence). CDR3: CATGTPSTDTQYF. Here the CDR3 DNA reads TGTGCCACGGGGACACCAAGCACAGATACGCAGTATTTT.

This chain uses TRBV12-3 or TRBV12-4 with TRBJ2-7; 7 positions match TRBD1. Germline trimming cut 3 bases from V and 13 bases from J; bases unmatched to any gene: 9. CDR3 length equals 12 residues. The CDR3 loop reads CASSFGTVPLYF. The DNA for the CDR3 is TGTGCCAGCAGTTTTGGGACAGTCCCCCTTTACTTC.

This clone turned up a few times. The chain links TRBV28 to TRBJ1-2, with no clear D. The CDR3 loop spans 15 amino acids. V was clipped by 2 bases and J by 3 bases, with 13 bases between them. Germline values: CDR1 MDHEN, CDR2 SYDVKM. The CDR3 nucleotides are TGTGCCAGCAGTTTACCCCCCCACGGGGACTATGGCTACACCTTC. Translating gives CASSLPPHGDYGYTF.

The V gene is TRBV6-5, the J gene TRBJ1-5; TRBD1 matches at 7 bases. Germline values: CDR1 MNHEY, CDR2 SVGAGI. V lost 6 bases, J lost 4 bases, and 9 bases stayed unmatched. This CDR3 contains 15 residues. The CDR3 coding sequence is TGTGCCAGCAGCGGGACAGCAATACAAAATCAGCCCCAGCATTTT. Its protein is CASSGTAIQNQPQHF.

The V call is TRBV6-6, the J call TRBJ1-6; D remains ambiguous. Between the trimmed V and J ends, which lost 8 bases and 0 bases, there was a span of 11 bases. Germline V gene data show CDR1 as MNHNY and CDR2 as SVGAGI (reference sequence). The CDR3 length is 15 residues. CDR3 DNA sequence: TGTGCCAGCTTACTAGGAAGCTCCTATAATTCACCCCTCCACTTT. The encoded protein is CASLLGSSYNSPLHF.

The V gene is TRBV11-2, the J gene TRBJ1-6; D is perhaps TRBD1 (5 bases). The length of the CDR3 is 14 residues. The germline V gene encodes CDR1 SGHAT and CDR2 FQNNGV. Trimming took off 2 bases at V and 6 bases at J, with 8 bases between the two ends. The CDR3 region is CASSLQGPNSPLHF. CDR3 bases: TGTGCCAGCAGCTTACAGGGTCCTAATTCACCCCTCCACTTT.